The present TCR beta chain was sequenced within a study of beta chain features in type 1 diabetes. There are a few counts of this clone. V lost 2 bases to trimming and J lost 5 bases; unmatched junction nucleotides: 5. The CDR3 length is 15 residues. CDR1 and CDR2 (germline): SGHVS, FNYEAQ. What was sequenced were expressed TCRB transcripts, since all of the isolated RNA had been reverse transcribed. TCRdb keeps only in-frame clones here, not all; method: immunoSEQ multiplex PCR. The sample carries approximately 150,000 clones, under 11% recorded once. The sequenced sample was naive CD4+ T cells from blood. This chain connects TRBV7-6 to TRBJ2-1, with 8 bases fitting TRBD2. This clonotype originated in a man younger than 30 in good health. As DNA, the CDR3 is TGTGCCAGCAGCTTAACCGGGGGGGCAGACAATGAGCAGTTCTTC. Translation gives CASSLTGGADNEQFF.